These T cell receptor beta chains were read from a single sample in a study of cytomegalovirus exposure and HLA in healthy donors. Produced via immunoSEQ multiplex PCR; TCRdb's table is partial and in-frame only. The table includes fewer than 200,000 clones, about 81% detected once. The source material was PBMCs. The receptors were sampled from a woman aged 45-59 years in good health and CMV-seropositive. Each CDR3 is given with its conserved first and last residue. A D gene is named only where the DNA matches it firmly. Part of the rows lack a size; the others show once, few, many or a class for expanded clones.

V gene	D gene	clone size	J gene	CDR3 length	CDR3 protein	CDR3 DNA
TRBV4-2	TRBD1	-	TRBJ1-2	15	CASSQRDSLNYGYTF	TGTGCCAGCAGCCAACGGGACAGCCTTAACTATGGCTACACCTTC
TRBV4-1	-	once	TRBJ2-5	14	CASSRGGLRETQYF	TGCGCCAGCAGCCGAGGCGGACTTCGGGAGACCCAGTACTTC
TRBV29-1	TRBD2	-	TRBJ2-7	14	CSVVAGEHPDEQYF	TGCAGCGTTGTAGCGGGGGAACATCCAGACGAGCAGTACTTC
TRBV2	-	-	TRBJ2-5	11	CASTTGETQYF	TGTGCCAGCACCACCGGGGAGACCCAGTACTTC
TRBV7-9	-	-	TRBJ2-5	12	CASSLAGETQYF	TGTGCCAGCAGCCTGGCGGGAGAGACCCAGTACTTC
TRBV25-1	-	-	TRBJ1-1	16	CASQGPGTPMNTEAFF	TGTGCCAGTCAGGGCCCTGGGACACCCATGAACACTGAAGCTTTCTTT
TRBV5-8	-	-	TRBJ1-5	14	CASSRDNRNQPQHF	TGTGCCAGCAGTAGGGACAATAGAAATCAGCCCCAGCATTTT
TRBV5-1	-	-	TRBJ1-1	13	CASSKTGITEAFF	TGCGCCAGCAGCAAAACAGGGATCACTGAAGCTTTCTTT
TRBV7-2	-	-	TRBJ2-1	13	CASSPELASEQFF	TGTGCCAGCAGTCCAGAACTAGCATCTGAGCAGTTCTTC
TRBV15	-	few	TRBJ1-1	16	CATRDDIRGGSTEAFF	TGTGCCACCAGGGACGATATAAGGGGAGGTAGCACTGAAGCTTTCTTT
TRBV2	-	-	TRBJ1-6	11	CASSADRTLHF	TGTGCCAGCAGTGCTGACAGGACCCTCCACTTT
TRBV9	-	-	TRBJ1-2	16	CASSPSGTPAPYGYTF	TGTGCCAGCAGCCCCTCCGGGACACCGGCTCCCTATGGCTACACCTTC
TRBV5-1	-	once	TRBJ1-2	15	CASSFATLTEYGYTF	TGCGCCAGCAGCTTCGCGACACTTACCGAATATGGCTACACCTTC
TRBV6-6	-	-	TRBJ2-4	13	CASSNRGAGIQYF	TGTGCCAGCAGTAACAGGGGAGCGGGCATTCAGTACTTC
TRBV5-1	TRBD2	-	TRBJ2-5	16	CASSQGTSGGRETQYF	TGCGCCAGCAGCCAAGGGACTAGCGGGGGGCGGGAGACCCAGTACTTC
TRBV30	-	-	TRBJ1-5	14	CAWSSTRGNQPQHF	TGTGCCTGGAGTTCCACCAGGGGCAATCAGCCCCAGCATTTT
TRBV6-5	-	few	TRBJ1-1	13	CASRETGSFQAFF	TGTGCCAGCAGGGAAACAGGGTCTTTCCAAGCTTTCTTT
TRBV7-9	-	once	TRBJ2-6	17	CASSNYMGSSGANVLTF	TGTGCCAGCAGCAACTACATGGGTAGCTCTGGGGCCAACGTCCTGACTTTC
TRBV6-5	-	-	TRBJ1-1	13	CASSSTGHTEAFF	TGTGCCAGCAGCTCGACGGGTCACACTGAAGCTTTCTTT
TRBV9	-	-	TRBJ1-2	13	CASSVEDRGGYTF	TGTGCCAGCAGCGTAGAGGATAGGGGCGGCTACACCTTC
TRBV7-2	-	-	TRBJ1-2	14	CASSLNRDIYGYTF	TGTGCCAGCAGCTTAAATCGGGACATCTATGGCTACACCTTC
TRBV7-8	-	-	TRBJ1-2	15	CASSLARYRTYGYTF	TGTGCCAGCAGCTTAGCTCGGTACAGAACTTATGGCTACACCTTC
TRBV20-1	TRBD1	once	TRBJ1-1	10	CSAHRGEAFF	TGCAGTGCTCACAGGGGTGAAGCTTTCTTT
TRBV5-1	TRBD1	-	TRBJ2-7	13	CASSTGTGYEQYF	TGCGCCAGCAGCACCGGGACAGGGTACGAGCAGTACTTC
TRBV5-6	TRBD1	-	TRBJ2-1	13	CASSSGTDYSEFF	TGTGCCAGCAGCTCCGGGACAGATTATTCGGAGTTCTTC
TRBV10-2	TRBD2	-	TRBJ2-5	13	CASSQGLAETQYF	TGCGCCAGCAGCCAGGGACTAGCGGAGACCCAGTACTTC
TRBV27	-	-	TRBJ1-1	17	CASSLIPPGGDITEAFF	TGTGCCAGCAGTTTAATCCCACCGGGAGGGGACATCACTGAAGCTTTCTTT
TRBV19	-	-	TRBJ1-1	12	CASSARNTEAFF	TGTGCCAGTAGTGCCAGGAACACTGAAGCTTTCTTT
TRBV19	-	-	TRBJ1-2	13	CASGNDRNYGYTF	TGTGCCAGTGGTAACGACAGGAACTATGGCTACACCTTC
TRBV7-9	TRBD2	-	TRBJ2-3	16	CASSLYERGGTDTQYF	TGTGCCAGCAGCTTGTATGAGCGGGGGGGCACAGATACGCAGTATTTT
TRBV13	-	-	TRBJ2-3	15	CASSLDIRGGDTQYF	TGTGCCAGCAGCTTAGATATCCGGGGTGGGGATACGCAGTATTTT
TRBV10-3	TRBD1	-	TRBJ1-1	13	CAISETGVTEAFF	TGTGCCATCAGTGAGACAGGGGTTACTGAAGCTTTCTTT
TRBV5-4	TRBD2	-	TRBJ2-3	17	CASSWLSGGVSTDTQYF	TGTGCCAGCAGCTGGCTTAGCGGGGGGGTCTCCACAGATACGCAGTATTTT
TRBV6-5	-	-	TRBJ2-7	14	CAGSIAGNLYEQYF	TGTGCCGGCAGTATCGCAGGGAATCTCTACGAGCAGTACTTC
TRBV5-5	-	-	TRBJ1-1	17	CASSLDRTVRMNTEAFF	TGTGCCAGCAGCTTGGACAGGACCGTTAGGATGAACACTGAAGCTTTCTTT
TRBV30	-	-	TRBJ2-5	15	CAWSVEGSYEETQYF	TGTGCCTGGAGTGTCGAGGGTTCGTATGAAGAGACCCAGTACTTC
TRBV18	TRBD1	few	TRBJ2-5	16	CASSLGTALGQETQYF	TGTGCCAGCTCACTGGGGACAGCTCTTGGCCAAGAGACCCAGTACTTC
TRBV10-2	-	-	TRBJ1-2	13	CASTTFGGYGYTF	TGCGCCAGCACAACTTTCGGGGGCTATGGCTACACCTTC
TRBV2	-	-	TRBJ1-1	14	CASRTGEWNTEAFF	TGTGCCAGCAGGACGGGAGAGTGGAACACTGAAGCTTTCTTT
TRBV7-9	-	-	TRBJ1-1	13	CASSRQLNTEAFF	TGTGCCAGCAGCCGACAGTTGAACACTGAAGCTTTCTTT
TRBV5-1	TRBD1	-	TRBJ1-6	15	CASSWDRGRFTPLHF	TGCGCCAGCAGCTGGGACAGGGGGCGCTTCACCCCCCTCCACTTT